Presented here are 7 T cell receptor beta chains from one specimen sequenced in a study of CXCR3-negative and CXCR3-positive naive CD8 T cells. These receptors' antigens are unknown. All TRB cDNA libraries came from 5' RACE performed with UMI labels. TCRdb reanalyzed the 5' RACE reads, giving one entry per CDR3 protein sequence and no DNA. The clone table shows around 120,000 distinct CDR3 sequences, with the ten largest holding roughly 0.6%. General observations from the study: CXCR3-expressing naive cells carried TRB CDR3s more hydrophobic than those of CXCR3-negative naive cells.

The sample consisted of naive CXCR3+ CD8+ T cells from blood. Described subset: CD45RO-CCR7+CD27+CD95- naive CD8+ T cells expressing CXCR3 (TNR3+). Every receptor here comes from a human donor in good health. Some clones in this sample may be carry-over from other donors' samples.

The chain links TRBV29-1 to TRBJ1-1; TCRdb's assignment of TRBD1 cannot be checked, as there is no DNA. Germline V gene sequence: CDR1 SQVTM, CDR2 ANQGSEA. CDR3 length equals 15 residues. CDR3 region: CSVDGSGAMNTEAFF.

V and J are TRBV7-9 and TRBJ2-5; TCRdb indicates TRBD2, and absent DNA this call remains unverified. Germline CDR1 reads SEHNR; CDR2 reads FQNEAQ (reference sequence). The CDR3 loop spans 17 amino acids. The CDR3 sequence is CASSPRTSGLYQETQYF.

The chain has TRBV29-1 and TRBJ2-7. The CDR3 spans 12 residues. Germline CDR1 is SQVTM and CDR2 is ANQGSEA. CDR3 in amino acids: CSIEDIGYEQYF.

The chain recombines TRBV14 with TRBJ2-1; TCRdb reports TRBD1, a call that lacks DNA to check it against. From germline, CDR1 is SGHDN and CDR2 FVKESK. The CDR3 has 16 residues. This CDR3 reads CASSQGTGGPYNEQFF.

V usage is TRBV6-2 or TRBV6-3 and J usage is TRBJ1-5; TCRdb selects TRBD1, and the lack of DNA leaves this call unchecked. CDR3 size: 14 residues. Germline assignment: CDR1 MNHEY and CDR2 SVGEGT. The CDR3 is CASSVPGIDQPQHF.

The chain combines TRBV29-1 with TRBJ1-2. The CDR3 length is 13 residues. Germline CDR1 SQVTM, CDR2 ANQGSEA. CDR3 protein: CSATSQETYGYTF. The complete variable domain, with remaining parts taken from reference TRBV29-1 and TRBJ1-2, reads SAVISQKPSRDICQRGTSLTIQCQVDSQVTMMFWYRQQPGQSLTLIATANQGSEATYESGFVIDKFPISRPNLTFSTLTVSNMSPEDSSIYLCSATSQETYGYTFGSGTRLTVV.

The chain has TRBV29-1 and TRBJ1-1; there is no DNA to check the TCRdb D call of TRBD1. The germline V gene encodes CDR1 SQVTM and CDR2 ANQGSEA. The CDR3 has 14 residues. The CDR3 here is CSVAPTGGNTEAFF.